What follows are 2 T cell receptor beta chains derived from one specimen sequenced in a study of T cells expressing NK-cell markers. After re-calling the 5' RACE reads, TCRdb lists one entry per CDR3 protein, DNA absent. The sample has roughly 390,000 distinct CDR3 sequences; the top ten hold approximately 11%. The specimen was blood T cells: a sorted CD56 or NKG2C T cell subset, CD4+ or CD8+ T cells, or bulk PBMC T cells (not recorded which). All receptors derive from a woman in her forties or fifties in good health.

The chain uses TRBV20-1 and TRBJ2-4; TCRdb outputs TRBD1, but without DNA this stays unchecked. The CDR3 contains 14 residues. The germline CDR1 and CDR2 sequences are DFQATT and SNEGSKA (reference sequence). CDR3 in amino acids: CSARLNGGSNIQYF.

The V call is TRBV20-1, the J call TRBJ2-3. Germline CDR1 reads DFQATT; CDR2 reads SNEGSKA (reference sequence). This CDR3 contains 13 residues. The CDR3 here is CSARRGYTDTQYF.